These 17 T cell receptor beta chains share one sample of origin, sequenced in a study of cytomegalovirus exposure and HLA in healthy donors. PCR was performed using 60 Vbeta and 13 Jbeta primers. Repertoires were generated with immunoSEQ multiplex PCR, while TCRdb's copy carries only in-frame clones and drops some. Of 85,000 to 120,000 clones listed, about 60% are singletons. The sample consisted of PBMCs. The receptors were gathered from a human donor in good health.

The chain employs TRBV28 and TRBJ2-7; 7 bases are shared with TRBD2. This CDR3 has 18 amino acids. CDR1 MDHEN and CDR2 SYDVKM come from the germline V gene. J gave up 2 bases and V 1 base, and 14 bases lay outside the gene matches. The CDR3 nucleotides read TGTGCCAGCAGTTTATCGGGGTCGGGTGGGAGGGACCCCTACGAGCAGTACTTC. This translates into CASSLSGSGGRDPYEQYF.

CDR3 protein: CASSPWTGSLNTEAFF. For the CDR3, the DNA is TGTGCCAGCAGTCCATGGACAGGGAGTTTGAACACTGAAGCTTTCTTT. The chain combines TRBV28 with TRBJ1-1; TRBD1 matches 8 bases. The CDR3 sequence is 16 residues long. V was pared by 5 bases and J by 0 bases, with 8 bases of the junction left unmatched. The germline V gene encodes CDR1 MDHEN and CDR2 SYDVKM.

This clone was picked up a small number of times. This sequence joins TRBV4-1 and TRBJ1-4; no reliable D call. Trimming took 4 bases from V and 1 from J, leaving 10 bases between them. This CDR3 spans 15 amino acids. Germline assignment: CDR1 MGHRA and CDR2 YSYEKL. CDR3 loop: CASSPRERTNEKLFF. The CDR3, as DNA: TGCGCCAGCAGCCCCCGTGAGCGAACTAATGAAAAACTGTTTTTT.

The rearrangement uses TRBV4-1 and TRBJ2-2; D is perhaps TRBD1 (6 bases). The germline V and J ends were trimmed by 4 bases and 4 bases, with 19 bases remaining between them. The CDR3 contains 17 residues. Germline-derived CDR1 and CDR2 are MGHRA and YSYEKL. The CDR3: CASSPSGKLGATGELFF. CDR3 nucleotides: TGCGCCAGCAGCCCTTCCGGGAAGTTGGGGGCCACCGGGGAGCTGTTTTTT.

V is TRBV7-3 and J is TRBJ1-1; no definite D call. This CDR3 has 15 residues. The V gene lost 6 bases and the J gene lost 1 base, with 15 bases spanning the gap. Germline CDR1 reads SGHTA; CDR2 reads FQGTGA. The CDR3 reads CASSYRGGQNTEAFF. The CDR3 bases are TGTGCCAGCAGTTATCGGGGTGGGCAGAACACTGAAGCTTTCTTT.

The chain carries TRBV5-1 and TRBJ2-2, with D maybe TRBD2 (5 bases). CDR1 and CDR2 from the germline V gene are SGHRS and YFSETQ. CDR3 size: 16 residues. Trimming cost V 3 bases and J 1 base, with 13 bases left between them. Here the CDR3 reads CASSYVSGLNTGELFF. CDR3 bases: TGCGCCAGCAGCTACGTCAGCGGATTGAACACCGGGGAGCTGTTTTTT.

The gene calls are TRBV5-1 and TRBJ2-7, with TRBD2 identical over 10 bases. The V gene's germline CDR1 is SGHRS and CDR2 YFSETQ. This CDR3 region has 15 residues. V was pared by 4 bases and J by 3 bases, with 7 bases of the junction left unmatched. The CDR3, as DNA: TGCGCCAGCAGCCCCCTAGCGGGAGACCTCTACGAGCAGTACTTC. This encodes CASSPLAGDLYEQYF.

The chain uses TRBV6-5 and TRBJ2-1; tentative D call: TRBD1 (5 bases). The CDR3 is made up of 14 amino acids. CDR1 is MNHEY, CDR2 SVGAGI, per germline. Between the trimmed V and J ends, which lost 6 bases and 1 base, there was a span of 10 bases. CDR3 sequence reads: CASRGPLSYNEQFF. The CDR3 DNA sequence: TGTGCCAGCAGGGGGCCCCTTTCCTACAATGAGCAGTTCTTC.

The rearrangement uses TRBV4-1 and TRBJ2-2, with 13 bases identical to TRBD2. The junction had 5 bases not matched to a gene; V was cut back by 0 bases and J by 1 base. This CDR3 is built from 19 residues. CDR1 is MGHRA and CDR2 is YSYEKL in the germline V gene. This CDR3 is CASSQDGTSGMKNTGELFF. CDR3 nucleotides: TGCGCCAGCAGCCAAGATGGGACTAGCGGGATGAAGAACACCGGGGAGCTGTTTTTT.

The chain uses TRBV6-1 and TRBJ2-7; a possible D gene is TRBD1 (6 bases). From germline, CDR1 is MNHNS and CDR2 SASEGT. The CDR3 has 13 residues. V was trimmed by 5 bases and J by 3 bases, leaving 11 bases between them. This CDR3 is CASSTGTHYEQYF. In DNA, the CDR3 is TGTGCCAGCAGTACCGGGACACACTACGAGCAGTACTTC.

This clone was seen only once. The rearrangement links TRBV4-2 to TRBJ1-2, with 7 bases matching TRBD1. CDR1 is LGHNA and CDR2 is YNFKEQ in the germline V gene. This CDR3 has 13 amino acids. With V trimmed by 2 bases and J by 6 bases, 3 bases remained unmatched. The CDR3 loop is CASSQSTGNGYTF. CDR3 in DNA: TGTGCCAGCAGCCAATCGACAGGGAATGGCTACACCTTC.

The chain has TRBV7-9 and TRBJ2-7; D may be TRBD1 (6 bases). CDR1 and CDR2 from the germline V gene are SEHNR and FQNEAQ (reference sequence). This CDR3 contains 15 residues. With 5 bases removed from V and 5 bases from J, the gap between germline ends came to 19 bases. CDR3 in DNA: TGTGCCAGCAGCCACAAACAAGGACAGTTCAACGAGCAGTACTTC. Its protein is CASSHKQGQFNEQYF.

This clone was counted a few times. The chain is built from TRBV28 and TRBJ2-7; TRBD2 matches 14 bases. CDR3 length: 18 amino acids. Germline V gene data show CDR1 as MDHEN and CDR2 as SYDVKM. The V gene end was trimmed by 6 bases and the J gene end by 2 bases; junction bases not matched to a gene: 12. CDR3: CASSLGLAGADSTYEQYF. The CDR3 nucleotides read TGTGCCAGCAGCTTGGGACTAGCGGGAGCCGACTCTACCTACGAGCAGTACTTC. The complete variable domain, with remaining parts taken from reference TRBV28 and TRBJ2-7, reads DVKVTQSSRYLVKRTGEKVFLECVQDMDHENMFWYRQDPGLGLRLIYFSYDVKMKEKGDIPEGYSVSREKKERFSLILESASTNQTSMYLCASSLGLAGADSTYEQYFGPGTRLTVT.

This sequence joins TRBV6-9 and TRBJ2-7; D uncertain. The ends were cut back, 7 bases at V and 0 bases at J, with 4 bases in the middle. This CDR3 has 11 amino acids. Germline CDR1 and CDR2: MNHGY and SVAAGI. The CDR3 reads CASTPSYEQYF. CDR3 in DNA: TGTGCCAGCACTCCCTCCTACGAGCAGTACTTC.

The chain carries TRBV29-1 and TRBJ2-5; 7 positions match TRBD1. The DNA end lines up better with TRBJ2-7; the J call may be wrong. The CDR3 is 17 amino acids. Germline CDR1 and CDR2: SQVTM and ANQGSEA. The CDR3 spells CSVEDRGEGQSSYEQYF. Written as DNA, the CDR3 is TGCAGCGTTGAAGACCGGGGTGAGGGACAGTCTTCCTACGAGCAGTACTTC.

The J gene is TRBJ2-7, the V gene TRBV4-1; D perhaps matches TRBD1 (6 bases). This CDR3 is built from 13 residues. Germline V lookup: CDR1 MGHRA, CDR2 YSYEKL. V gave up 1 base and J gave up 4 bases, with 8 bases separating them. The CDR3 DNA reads TGCGCCAGCAGCCAAGGGACAGATTACGAGCAGTACTTC. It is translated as CASSQGTDYEQYF.

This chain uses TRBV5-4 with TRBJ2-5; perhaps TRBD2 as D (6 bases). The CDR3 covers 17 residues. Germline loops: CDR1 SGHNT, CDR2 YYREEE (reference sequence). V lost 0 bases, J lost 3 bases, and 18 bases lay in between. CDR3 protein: CASSLGLSGSGEETQYF. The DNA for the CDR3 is TGTGCCAGCAGCTTGGGGTTGTCCGGGAGCGGCGAAGAGACCCAGTACTTC.